This T cell receptor beta chain originates from a study of blood T cell repertoires in COVID-19. For the study at large: COVID-19 samples collected from the United States, Italy and Spain covered acute and convalescent phases. T cells, B-cell-depleted T cells, or PBMCs supplied cDNA or gDNA.

Seattle's cohort entered during active infection and was followed longitudinally. V lost 3 bases to trimming and J lost 7 bases, with 12 bases between them. The V gene's germline CDR1 is SGHAT and CDR2 FQNNGV. The length of the CDR3 is 13 residues. Per the study methods: Reference gene primer amplification gave nucleated cell count estimates. Profiling relied on immunoSEQ multiplex PCR, and the TCRdb table lists in-frame clones only, not all of them. V and J calls plus clone size are reproduced from that table; the DNA served to infer D and trimming. The repertoire includes about 160,000 clones, approximately 85% of them detected once, and roughly 5.4% sits in the top ten.

This TCR was sampled from a woman aged 45-65 years with COVID-19, enrolled during active disease. The J gene is TRBJ1-2, the V gene TRBV11-2, with D uncertain. The sequenced sample was peripheral blood. For the CDR3, the DNA is TGTGCCAGCAGCTTGGAGGGAAGCGGTGGCTACACCTTC. Protein sequence: CASSLEGSGGYTF.